These 21 T cell receptor beta chains came from one sample sequenced in a study of PD-L1 blockade in urothelial cancer. Measured with immunoSEQ multiplex PCR; TCRdb has only the in-frame clones, and not every one. The table has about 26,000 clones, less than 90% seen once; the top ten hold approximately 30%. Specimen: PBMCs, collected around atezolizumab (anti-PD-L1) treatment. Source of these receptors: a man in his sixties with urothelial cancer.

The V and J genes are TRBV7-9 and TRBJ2-2; D possibly corresponds to TRBD1 (7 bases). From germline, CDR1 is SEHNR and CDR2 FQNEAQ (reference sequence). The V end was cut by 5 bases, the J end by 2 bases, with 15 bases between. The length of the CDR3 is 16 residues. For the CDR3, the DNA is TGTGCCAGCAGCCATCCCAGGGGGACTAACACCGGGGAGCTGTTTTTT. Residues: CASSHPRGTNTGELFF.

This clone appeared a single time. This sequence joins TRBV5-1 and TRBJ1-1; D uncertain. The CDR3 extends over 14 amino acids. Germline CDR1 is SGHRS and CDR2 is YFSETQ. V was shortened by 4 bases and J by 2 bases, with 12 bases between the two germline ends. The CDR3 reads CASSAESINTEAFF. DNA for the CDR3: TGCGCCAGCAGCGCAGAATCCATTAACACTGAAGCTTTCTTT.

This rearrangement joins TRBV5-1 to TRBJ1-1; 7 positions agree with TRBD1. In germline, CDR1 is SGHRS, CDR2 YFSETQ. The CDR3 is made up of 13 amino acids. Trimming at V came to 4 bases and at J to 6 bases, leaving 6 bases not matched to a gene. The CDR3 DNA is TGCGCCAGCAGCCCATATGACAGGGCTGAAGCTTTCTTT. Translating gives CASSPYDRAEAFF.

The chain uses TRBV7-9 and TRBJ1-2, with D tentatively TRBD1 (6 bases). Germline V gene sequence: CDR1 SEHNR, CDR2 FQNEAQ (reference sequence). This CDR3 contains 14 residues. V lost 2 bases to trimming and J lost 7 bases, with 14 bases between them. CDR3: CASSLRGGDSGYTF. CDR3 nucleotides: TGTGCCAGCAGCTTAAGGGGGGGGGATAGTGGCTACACCTTC.

This rearrangement joins TRBV2 to TRBJ2-1, with 10 bases fitting TRBD2. The V gene's germline CDR1 is SNHLY and CDR2 FYNNEI. CDR3 size: 16 residues. With V trimmed by 6 bases and J by 0 bases, 5 bases remained unmatched. The CDR3 here is CASRELAGSSYNEQFF. The CDR3 DNA is TGTGCCAGCAGGGAACTAGCGGGGAGCTCCTACAATGAGCAGTTCTTC.

The CDR3, as DNA: TGCGCCAGCAGCCAGGGGACTAGCGGGAGGGCTAATGAGCAGTTCTTC. This gives the protein CASSQGTSGRANEQFF. V usage is TRBV5-1 and J usage is TRBJ2-1; 16 positions match TRBD2. This CDR3 is built from 16 residues. CDR1 is SGHRS, CDR2 YFSETQ, per germline. The junction had 5 bases not matched to a gene; V was cut back by 4 bases and J by 7 bases.

The chain uses TRBV7-9 and TRBJ1-4; TRBD1 might be the D (5 bases). Germline V CDR1 and CDR2: SEHNR, FQNEAQ (reference sequence). The CDR3 spans 15 residues. The V gene lost 3 bases and the J gene lost 0 bases, with 8 bases spanning the gap. The CDR3 loop is CASSFTGATNEKLFF. In nucleotides, the CDR3 is TGTGCCAGCAGCTTTACAGGTGCAACTAATGAAAAACTGTTTTTT.

The genes are TRBV2 and TRBJ2-5, with TRBD1 matching 7 bases. The CDR3 extends over 18 amino acids. Germline lookup yields CDR1 SNHLY and CDR2 FYNNEI. V dropped 7 bases and J dropped 4; count of bases not matched to a gene: 21. This CDR3 is CASTYSGALTGVGETQYF. DNA of the CDR3: TGTGCCAGCACTTATAGTGGGGCTCTAACAGGGGTAGGAGAGACCCAGTACTTC.

V is TRBV18 and J is TRBJ1-1, with TRBD1 matching over 7 bases. With 8 bases clipped from V and 4 bases from J, the junction kept 7 bases outside the gene matches. Germline V gene lookup returns CDR1 KGHSH and CDR2 LQKENI. The CDR3 spans 13 residues. The CDR3 sequence: CASTGAPGTEAFF. In DNA form, the CDR3 reads TGTGCCAGCACAGGGGCGCCCGGCACTGAAGCTTTCTTT.

The rearrangement links TRBV19 to TRBJ1-6; D is possibly TRBD1 (6 bases). The CDR3 is 13 residues long. Deletions cut 5 bases from V and 7 bases from J, with 9 bases between. CDR1 LNHDA and CDR2 SQIVND come from the germline V gene (reference sequence). The CDR3 coding sequence is TGTGCCAGTAGTGACACAGGGAATTCACCCCTCCACTTT. Protein sequence: CASSDTGNSPLHF. Full variable domain (missing parts from reference TRBV19 and TRBJ1-6): DGGITQSPKYLFRKEGQNVTLSCEQNLNHDAMYWYRQDPGQGLRLIYYSQIVNDFQKGDIAEGYSVSREKKESFPLTVTSAQKNPTAFYLCASSDTGNSPLHFGNGTRLTVT.

The chain has TRBV7-2 and TRBJ2-7, with 11 bases identical to TRBD2. Germline lookup yields CDR1 SGHTA and CDR2 FQGNSA. The CDR3 totals 17 residues. V lost 5 bases and J lost 4; bases outside the gene matches: 13. CDR3 sequence reads: CASSLLIAGGRGYEQYF. For the CDR3, the DNA is TGTGCCAGCAGCCTCCTAATAGCGGGGGGGCGGGGGTACGAGCAGTACTTC. Supplemented by reference TRBV7-2 and TRBJ2-7, the full variable domain reads GAGVSQSPSNKVTEKGKDVELRCDPISGHTALYWYRQSLGQGLEFLIYFQGNSAPDKSGLPSDRFSAERTGGSVSTLTIQRTQQEDSAVYLCASSLLIAGGRGYEQYFGPGTRLTVT.

This clone showed up just a few times. This rearrangement joins TRBV6-5 to TRBJ1-6; the D is unclear. V lost 8 bases, J lost 6 bases, and 14 bases lay in between. The CDR3 is 14 amino acids. Germline V CDR1 and CDR2: MNHEY, SVGAGI. CDR3 coding DNA: TGTGCCAGCGGTTTAGAATCTCTTAATTCACCCCTCCACTTT. Amino acid sequence: CASGLESLNSPLHF.

This clone showed up just once. At one end the junction does not follow the germline gene, possibly because of a read error. The chain recombines TRBV30 with TRBJ1-3; 7 positions agree with TRBD1. Per germline, CDR1 GTSNPN and CDR2 SVGIG (reference sequence). The CDR3 runs 14 residues. CDR3 sequence reads: CAGNSGGPGNTIYF. CDR3 nucleotides: TGTGCCGGGAACTCAGGGGGGCCTGGCAACACCATATATTTT.

The chain uses TRBV19 and TRBJ2-7; TRBD1 matches 10 bases. Looked up from germline, CDR1 is LNHDA and CDR2 is SQIVND (reference sequence). V dropped 6 bases and J dropped 3; count of bases not matched to a gene: 17. This CDR3 comprises 18 residues. CDR3 loop: CASRRIGASGTGVYEQYF. The CDR3 DNA reads TGTGCCAGTAGGAGAATTGGGGCCTCCGGGACAGGGGTCTACGAGCAGTACTTC. Drawing the rest from reference TRBV19 and TRBJ2-7, the complete variable domain is DGGITQSPKYLFRKEGQNVTLSCEQNLNHDAMYWYRQDPGQGLRLIYYSQIVNDFQKGDIAEGYSVSREKKESFPLTVTSAQKNPTAFYLCASRRIGASGTGVYEQYFGPGTRLTVT.

The chain carries TRBV4-3 and TRBJ2-2, with 10 bases aligning to TRBD2. Trimming removed 1 base from V and 2 bases from J; junction bases left unmatched: 4. CDR1 LGHNA and CDR2 YSLEER come from the germline V gene. The CDR3 has 17 residues. The CDR3 here is CASSQARTSGNTGELFF. The DNA of the CDR3 is TGCGCCAGCAGCCAAGCGAGGACTAGCGGTAACACCGGGGAGCTGTTTTTT.

V and J are TRBV20-1 and TRBJ1-2, with D possibly matching TRBD1 (5 bases). V dropped 6 bases and J dropped 8 bases, with 13 bases sitting between them. The germline V gene encodes CDR1 DFQATT and CDR2 SNEGSKA (reference sequence). This CDR3 comprises 11 residues. CDR3 in amino acids: CSADAGLGYTF. As DNA, the CDR3 is TGCAGTGCAGACGCAGGGTTGGGCTACACCTTC.

A single count supports this clone. This chain uses TRBV5-4 with TRBJ1-6, with a tentative D call TRBD1 (5 bases). Looked up from germline, CDR1 is SGHNT and CDR2 is YYREEE (reference sequence). This CDR3 contains 15 residues. Trimming removed 1 base at V and 8 bases at J, with 13 bases between. The CDR3 protein is CASSLFSGGYSPLHF. CDR3 DNA sequence: TGTGCCAGCAGCTTGTTCTCGGGGGGTTATTCACCCCTCCACTTT. The full variable domain, with the rest looked up from reference TRBV5-4 and TRBJ1-6, is ETGVTQSPTHLIKTRGQQVTLRCSSQSGHNTVSWYQQALGQGPQFIFQYYREEENGRGNFPPRFSGLQFPNYSSELNVNALELDDSALYLCASSLFSGGYSPLHFGNGTRLTVT.

The chain combines TRBV7-6 with TRBJ1-1; 7 nucleotides line up with TRBD1. The junction had 4 bases not matched to a gene; V was cut back by 2 bases and J by 1 base. From germline, CDR1 is SGHVS and CDR2 FNYEAQ. The CDR3 runs to 15 residues. In DNA form, the CDR3 reads TGTGCCAGCAGCTTACAGGGGGATGGGAACACTGAAGCTTTCTTT. It encodes CASSLQGDGNTEAFF.

The rearrangement joins TRBV19 to TRBJ2-1, with 8 bases that match TRBD2. The CDR3 loop spans 15 amino acids. Trimming took 4 bases from V and 10 from J; bases not matched to a gene: 12. Germline V gene lookup returns CDR1 LNHDA and CDR2 SQIVND (reference sequence). The CDR3 coding sequence is TGTGCCAGTAGTACCCACCCTACAAGCGGGAGCGAGCAGTTCTTC. Amino acids: CASSTHPTSGSEQFF.

CDR3 DNA: TGCGCCAGCAGTGACATGGGACAGGGGCATAATTCACCCCTCCACTTT. The encoded protein is CASSDMGQGHNSPLHF. V usage is TRBV10-2 and J usage is TRBJ1-6, with 10 bases identical to TRBD1. V lost 3 bases and J lost 5; bases outside the gene matches: 4. The CDR3 is 16 amino acids. Looked up from germline, CDR1 is WSHSY and CDR2 is SAAADI.

The chain uses TRBV5-1 and TRBJ1-1; D not resolved. The germline V and J ends were trimmed by 4 bases and 2 bases, with 9 bases remaining between them. The V gene's germline CDR1 is SGHRS and CDR2 YFSETQ. This CDR3 contains 13 residues. The CDR3 DNA reads as TGCGCCAGCAGCGGTAGCATTAACACTGAAGCTTTCTTT. Protein product: CASSGSINTEAFF.